This is a list of T cell receptor beta chains from one sample in a study of CD4 T cells in relation to SARS-CoV-2 and coronaviruses. Method: immunoSEQ multiplex PCR; TCRdb's copy keeps in-frame clones and lacks some. The sample holds tens of thousands of clones, 70% to 80% seen once. The antigens for these receptors are not known. Sequencing input: CD4+ T cells from PBMCs, cultured in vitro. All receptors come from a human donor in good health. The CDR3 runs from the conserved cysteine through the conserved F or W. D genes are given only for firm matches. For some rows the clone size is stated as once, few or many, or as a class when expanded; others skip it.

V	size	D	J	CDR3	DNA
TRBV18	few	.	TRBJ1-1	CASSPPFGGGWTEAFF	TGTGCCAGCTCACCCCCGTTTGGTGGGGGTTGGACTGAAGCTTTCTTT
TRBV19	.	.	TRBJ1-5	CASSMSRNSNQPQHF	TGTGCCAGTAGTATGAGCAGGAATAGCAATCAGCCCCAGCATTTT
TRBV6-5	.	TRBD2	TRBJ2-5	CASKPSGQETQYF	TGTGCCAGCAAGCCTAGCGGCCAAGAGACCCAGTACTTC
TRBV7-9	once	.	TRBJ1-3	CASSSRTASGNTIYF	TGTGCCAGCAGCAGTCGGACAGCCTCTGGAAACACCATATATTTT
TRBV10-3	.	.	TRBJ1-5	CAISDRGQPQHF	TGTGCCATCAGTGACAGGGGTCAGCCCCAGCATTTT
TRBV2	once	.	TRBJ1-1	CASISGTMWMNTEAFF	TGTGCCAGCATCTCCGGGACCATGTGGATGAACACTGAAGCTTTCTTT
TRBV7-9	.	.	TRBJ1-6	CASSPRDNSPLHF	TGTGCCAGCAGCCCCCGGGATAATTCACCCCTCCACTTT
TRBV5-1	once	.	TRBJ2-3	CASSSGQTSTDTQYF	TGCGCCAGCAGCTCCGGACAGACTAGCACAGATACGCAGTATTTT
TRBV21-1	.	.	TRBJ2-3	CASGTSTDTQYF	TGTGCCAGCGGGACGAGCACAGATACGCAGTATTTT
TRBV19	.	.	TRBJ2-2	CASSIFLTNTGELFF	TGTGCCAGTAGTATATTTCTGACAAACACCGGGGAGCTGTTTTTT
TRBV7-8	.	.	TRBJ2-5	CASSTGIQETQYF	TGTGCCAGCAGCACCGGGATTCAAGAGACCCAGTACTTC
TRBV27	.	TRBD2	TRBJ2-7	CASSLGLAGDYEQYF	TGTGCCAGCAGTTTAGGACTAGCAGGCGATTACGAGCAGTACTTC
TRBV6-4	once	.	TRBJ2-3	CASSLEVTDTQYF	TGTGCCAGCAGTTTAGAAGTCACAGATACGCAGTATTTT
TRBV12-5	.	TRBD2	TRBJ2-6	CASGLALGGIAGIYSGANVLTF	TGTGCTAGTGGTTTGGCCCTGGGCGGAATAGCGGGAATCTACTCTGGGGCCAACGTCCTGACTTTC
TRBV28	.	.	TRBJ1-6	CASGASDGPPSPLHF	TGTGCCAGTGGGGCCAGCGACGGACCCCCTTCACCCCTCCACTTT
TRBV5-1	.	.	TRBJ1-1	CASRSHSGSTEAFF	TGCGCCAGCAGAAGTCACTCGGGGAGCACTGAAGCTTTCTTT
TRBV7-6	.	.	TRBJ2-7	CASSLVPAADYEQYF	TGTGCCAGCAGCTTAGTCCCAGCGGCCGACTACGAGCAGTACTTC
TRBV5-5	.	.	TRBJ2-7	CASSLDWDLTYYEQYF	TGTGCCAGCAGCTTGGACTGGGACCTGACCTACTACGAGCAGTACTTC
TRBV23-1	.	TRBD2	TRBJ2-7	CASSRTSGGYEQYF	TGCGCCAGCAGTCGGACATCGGGGGGCTACGAGCAGTACTTC
TRBV7-2	.	.	TRBJ2-7	CASSLTSEQYF	TGTGCCAGCAGTCTCACCAGCGAGCAGTACTTC
TRBV2	.	.	TRBJ1-4	CASKRTPTVATNEKLFF	TGTGCCAGCAAAAGGACACCGACTGTTGCAACTAATGAAAAACTGTTTTTT
TRBV11-1	.	.	TRBJ1-4	CASSLARNEKLFF	TGTGCCAGCAGCTTAGCGAGAAATGAAAAACTGTTTTTT
TRBV6-5	.	TRBD1	TRBJ1-2	CASRTGTGESHGYTF	TGTGCCAGCAGGACCGGGACAGGGGAGTCGCATGGCTACACCTTC
TRBV6-1	.	.	TRBJ2-7	CASSELLAYEQYF	TGTGCCAGCAGTGAACTGTTGGCCTACGAGCAGTACTTC
TRBV4-1	.	TRBD2	TRBJ2-1	CASSQEVGREGSGQFF	TGCGCCAGCAGCCAAGAAGTAGGGCGGGAGGGGTCGGGGCAGTTCTTC
TRBV13	.	.	TRBJ1-6	CASSSLGGGNSPLHF	TGTGCCAGCAGCTCGCTGGGCGGTGGGAATTCACCCCTCCACTTT
TRBV27	few	.	TRBJ1-6	CASSLLGDSPLHF	TGTGCCAGCAGTTTACTCGGGGATTCACCCCTCCACTTT
TRBV15	few	.	TRBJ2-5	CATSRGTSRETQYF	TGTGCCACCAGCAGAGGAACTAGTAGAGAGACCCAGTACTTC
TRBV2	.	.	TRBJ1-5	CASSENPAGSGNQPQHF	TGTGCCAGCAGTGAAAACCCTGCAGGGTCGGGCAATCAGCCCCAGCATTTT
TRBV10-3	.	TRBD1	TRBJ2-5	CAIRDRDRGTQETQYF	TGTGCCATCAGGGACCGGGACAGGGGAACGCAAGAGACCCAGTACTTC
TRBV25-1	few	TRBD1	TRBJ2-4	CASSGDRASSKNIQYF	TGTGCCAGCAGTGGCGACAGGGCGAGTAGCAAAAACATTCAGTACTTC
TRBV12-3/TRBV12-4	.	.	TRBJ1-5	CATKGTSNQPQHF	TGTGCCACAAAAGGGACTTCAAATCAGCCCCAGCATTTT
TRBV5-6	.	.	TRBJ1-3	CASSLDRFSGNTIYF	TGTGCCAGCAGCTTGGACAGGTTCTCTGGAAACACCATATATTTT
TRBV19	.	TRBD1	TRBJ2-5	CASSNNRGGETQYF	TGTGCCAGTAGTAATAACAGGGGTGGTGAGACCCAGTACTTC
TRBV30	.	TRBD1	TRBJ1-5	CAWSVRTGSNQPQHF	TGTGCCTGGAGTGTAAGGACAGGGTCCAATCAGCCCCAGCATTTT
TRBV5-1	.	TRBD1	TRBJ1-5	CASSLGQGDQPQHF	TGCGCCAGCAGCCTGGGACAGGGCGATCAGCCCCAGCATTTT
TRBV6-5	.	.	TRBJ2-1	CASSLQGYNEQFF	TGTGCCAGCAGTCTACAAGGGTACAATGAGCAGTTCTTC
TRBV20-1	.	.	TRBJ2-7	CSASNGPSYEQYF	TGCAGTGCTAGTAACGGACCCTCCTACGAGCAGTACTTC
TRBV6-1	.	.	TRBJ1-3	CASSEWRAGNTIYF	TGTGCCAGCAGTGAATGGCGGGCTGGAAACACCATATATTTT
TRBV18	.	.	TRBJ1-6	CASSRDRNNSPLHF	TGTGCCAGCTCACGCGACAGAAATAATTCACCCCTCCACTTT
TRBV30	.	.	TRBJ1-6	CAWSRWGTVYNSPLHF	TGTGCCTGGAGTAGGTGGGGGACGGTCTATAATTCACCCCTCCACTTT
TRBV30	.	TRBD2	TRBJ2-1	CAWSVRTSGYNEQFF	TGTGCCTGGAGTGTAAGGACTAGCGGCTACAATGAGCAGTTCTTC
TRBV11-3	.	TRBD1	TRBJ2-5	CASSSGQGFAETQYF	TGTGCCAGCAGCTCGGGACAGGGTTTTGCGGAGACCCAGTACTTC
TRBV3-1/TRBV3-2	.	.	TRBJ2-3	CASSQVDTQYF	TGTGCCAGCAGCCAAGTTGATACGCAGTATTTT
TRBV9	.	TRBD2	TRBJ2-3	CASSVDPGLATDTQYF	TGTGCCAGCAGCGTAGACCCGGGACTAGCTACAGATACGCAGTATTTT
TRBV2	.	.	TRBJ2-7	CASSPASERRQYF	TGTGCCAGCAGTCCGGCTAGCGAGAGACGGCAGTACTTC
TRBV11-2	.	TRBD2	TRBJ2-7	CASSSRLAGGVYEQYF	TGTGCCAGCAGCTCGAGACTAGCGGGTGGTGTATACGAGCAGTACTTC
TRBV2	.	.	TRBJ1-3	CASRRAFLSGNTIYF	TGTGCCAGCAGGCGGGCTTTCCTTTCTGGAAACACCATATATTTT
TRBV9	.	TRBD2	TRBJ2-1	CASSVKLAGGDVDEQFF	TGTGCCAGCAGCGTAAAACTGGCGGGAGGGGATGTAGATGAGCAGTTCTTC
TRBV5-6	once	TRBD2	TRBJ2-7	CASSPGLATYEQYF	TGTGCCAGCAGCCCGGGACTAGCGACATACGAGCAGTACTTC
TRBV10-1	.	.	TRBJ2-5	CASSETTGETQYF	TGCGCCAGCAGTGAGACTACGGGCGAGACCCAGTACTTC
TRBV29-1	once	TRBD1	TRBJ2-7	CSVLTGGPREQYF	TGCAGCGTTTTGACAGGGGGTCCGCGCGAGCAGTACTTC
TRBV11-3	.	TRBD1	TRBJ2-7	CASKIGTGGYEQYF	TGTGCCAGCAAGATCGGGACAGGGGGCTACGAGCAGTACTTC